This T cell receptor (beta chain) emerged from a study of cytomegalovirus exposure and HLA in healthy donors. Findings of the study overall: The authors assumed roughly uniform sequencing depth across donors for presence/absence analyses. After further analysis at a later stage, around 17,000 TCR beta sequences were associated with HLA alleles at 0.05 false discovery rate. For cytomegalovirus status, the classifier reportedly gave diagnoses with high specificity and sensitivity.

In the PCR, 60 Vbeta and 13 Jbeta primers were used. The repertoire was sequenced with immunoSEQ multiplex PCR; TCRdb's copy has only in-frame clones and lacks some. The table records 150,000 or so clones, approximately 80% of them present only once. As concerns this clone: Its antigen is not identified.

Trimming cost V 5 bases and J 6 bases; bases outside gene matches: 9. CDR3 length: 14 amino acids. CDR1 and CDR2 (germline): SEHNR, FQNEAQ (reference sequence). The source of this sequence is a woman aged 40 to 50 in good health and CMV-seronegative. The V gene is TRBV7-9, the J gene TRBJ1-1; 7 bases line up with TRBD1. Input material: PBMCs. CDR3 sequence reads: CASSKDGQDPEAFF. CDR3 bases: TGTGCCAGCAGCAAAGATGGACAGGACCCTGAAGCTTTCTTT.